These T cell receptor beta chains were read from a single sample in a study of identifying expanded T cells in peripheral blood. Profiling relied on immunoSEQ multiplex PCR, and the TCRdb table lists in-frame clones only, not all of them. In the table there are tens of thousands of clones, about 85% of which are singletons. Sequencing was carried out using blood. The origin of the receptors is a person aged 18-70 years in good health. CDR3s include the opening cysteine and the closing phenylalanine or tryptophan. D genes are given only for firm matches. Clone size is given for some rows only: seen once, a few or many times, or a class if the clone is expanded.

>13|.|TRBV30|TRBJ1-2|.
TGTGCTCTGGGCCGACAGCTCCTCTATGGCTACACCTTC
CALGRQLLYGYTF
>16|TRBD2|TRBV5-1|TRBJ2-3|few
TGCGCCAGCAGCTCGATGCCGGCGGGGGGTGCAGATACGCAGTATTTT
CASSSMPAGGADTQYF
>16|.|TRBV7-8|TRBJ1-3|.
TGTGCCAGCAGCTTAGGTCGGCGGGCAAGGGGAAACACCATATATTTT
CASSLGRRARGNTIYF
>13|TRBD1|TRBV30|TRBJ1-2|.
TGTGCCTGGAGGACTCAGGGGGGGGATGGCTACACCTTC
CAWRTQGGDGYTF
>14|.|TRBV6-5|TRBJ1-1|.
TGTGCCAGCAGTTCCCATGACGGGAACACTGAAGCTTTCTTT
CASSSHDGNTEAFF
>15|TRBD1|TRBV4-1|TRBJ1-1|.
TGCGCCAGCAGCCAAGTAGGGACAGGGAACACTGAAGCTTTCTTT
CASSQVGTGNTEAFF
>11|.|TRBV5-4|TRBJ1-6|.
TGTGCCAGCAGCGCCGGGGGACCCCTCCACTTT
CASSAGGPLHF
>13|.|TRBV11-1|TRBJ2-5|.
TGTGCCAGCAGCATCCGTAGGGGGGAGACCCAGTACTTC
CASSIRRGETQYF
>12|.|TRBV5-4|TRBJ2-5|.
TGTGCCAGCAGCTTCCCCCAAGAGACCCAGTACTTC
CASSFPQETQYF
>13|.|TRBV27|TRBJ2-1|.
TGTGCCAGCAGCTGGGGATGGGGGAATGAGCAGTTCTTC
CASSWGWGNEQFF
>14|.|TRBV15|TRBJ1-1|once
TGTGCCACCAGCAGAGATAGTTCCTACACTGAAGCTTTCTTT
CATSRDSSYTEAFF
>14|TRBD1|TRBV27|TRBJ1-2|.
TGTGCCAGCAGTTTTACAGGGGGTAACTATGGCTACACCTTC
CASSFTGGNYGYTF
>15|.|TRBV7-9|TRBJ2-7|.
TGTGCCAGCAGCCCAGGGGGGCCAGTACACTCCGAGCAGTACTTC
CASSPGGPVHSEQYF
>16|.|TRBV5-1|TRBJ1-4|.
TGCGCCAGCAGCTTGGGAGGGATTAGTACCAATGAAAAACTGTTTTTT
CASSLGGISTNEKLFF
>14|.|TRBV19|TRBJ1-4|.
TGTGCCAGTAGTATAGGAGGGGACGGGGAAAAACTGTTTTTT
CASSIGGDGEKLFF
>14|.|TRBV5-5|TRBJ1-5|once
TGTGCCAGCAGCTCAGTGGGAACAAATCAGCCCCAGCATTTT
CASSSVGTNQPQHF
>19|TRBD2|TRBV4-3|TRBJ2-3|.
TGCGCCAGCAGCCAAGAGTGGCCTAGCGGGGGGACCTCCACAGATACGCAGTATTTT
CASSQEWPSGGTSTDTQYF
>14|.|TRBV4-1|TRBJ1-5|once
TGCGCCAGCAGCCAAGGACCCCAGAGCCAGCCCCAGCATTTT
CASSQGPQSQPQHF
>14|.|TRBV30|TRBJ2-7|.
TGTGCCTGGAGTGTACTTACAGGGCCCTACGAGCAGTACTTC
CAWSVLTGPYEQYF
>14|.|TRBV4-2|TRBJ2-5|.
TGTGCCAGCAGCCAAGGCAGGGTCGGGGAGACCCAGTACTTC
CASSQGRVGETQYF
>12|.|TRBV11-2|TRBJ1-2|.
TGTGCCAGCAGCTCCAGACACTATGGCTACACCTTC
CASSSRHYGYTF
>14|.|TRBV25-1|TRBJ1-2|.
TGTGCCAGCAGTGAAGCAGGGTTTAGCTATGGCTACACCTTC
CASSEAGFSYGYTF
>13|TRBD1|TRBV19|TRBJ2-7|.
TGTGCCAGTAGTTTGGACAGGGGCCACGAGCAGTACTTC
CASSLDRGHEQYF
>12|.|TRBV28|TRBJ2-7|.
TGTGCCAGCAGTTTATCTTCAGGAGAGCAGTACTTC
CASSLSSGEQYF
>14|.|TRBV5-1|TRBJ2-2|.
TGCGCCAGCAGGCCCCGGACAAATACCGGGGAGCTGTTTTTT
CASRPRTNTGELFF
>14|TRBD2|TRBV2|TRBJ2-5|.
TGTGCCAGCAACCCGGGACTAACACAAGAGACCCAGTACTTC
CASNPGLTQETQYF
>14|.|TRBV14|TRBJ1-5|.
TGTGCCAGCAGCCAATTCGGGCAGAATCAGCCCCAGCATTTT
CASSQFGQNQPQHF
>17|TRBD2|TRBV18|TRBJ2-3|once
TGTGCCAGCTCAACACGACTAGCGGGGGCACTCACAGATACGCAGTATTTT
CASSTRLAGALTDTQYF
>15|.|TRBV30|TRBJ1-1|.
TGTGCCTGGAGGTTTTCAGGACTCTTGAACACTGAAGCTTTCTTT
CAWRFSGLLNTEAFF
>15|.|TRBV4-3|TRBJ2-7|.
TGCGCCAGCAGCCCTACCTCCGGGGGAAACTACGAGCAGTACTTC
CASSPTSGGNYEQYF
>16|TRBD1|TRBV6-6|TRBJ1-6|.
TGTGCCAGCAGTCCTCTACAGGGGGCGTTAAATTCACCCCTCCACTTT
CASSPLQGALNSPLHF
>14|TRBD2|TRBV7-2|TRBJ2-1|.
TGTGCCAGCAGCCGCGTGCGGGGGGCCAGTGAGCAGTTCTTC
CASSRVRGASEQFF
>16|TRBD1|TRBV7-9|TRBJ1-5|.
TGTGCCAGCAGCCCGGAAACAGGGGGCGTTGATCAGCCCCAGCATTTT
CASSPETGGVDQPQHF
>14|TRBD2|TRBV11-1|TRBJ2-1|.
TGTGCCAGCAGCTTATCCGGGACTAACAATGAGCAGTTCTTC
CASSLSGTNNEQFF
>15|.|TRBV7-8|TRBJ2-7|.
TGTGCCAGCAGCCTCACCGACAGTCGGGGATACGAGCAGTACTTC
CASSLTDSRGYEQYF
>13|.|TRBV30|TRBJ1-3|once
TGTGCCTGGAGTTTACAGGCTGGAAACACCATATATTTT
CAWSLQAGNTIYF
>16|.|TRBV9|TRBJ1-3|.
TGTGCCAGCAGCGTAGGTCACCCTGGCTCTGGAAACACCATATATTTT
CASSVGHPGSGNTIYF
>13|.|TRBV6-5|TRBJ1-1|once
TGTGCCAGCAGTTACTCGGAGAACACTGAAGCTTTCTTT
CASSYSENTEAFF
>16|.|TRBV5-1|TRBJ1-2|.
TGCGCCAGCAGCTTGGGTCAGTGGGCGTTCGGATATGGCTACACCTTC
CASSLGQWAFGYGYTF
>15|.|TRBV5-1|TRBJ2-1|.
TGCGCCAGCAGCTTGGATGTAACGGGCGGCGATGAGCAGTTCTTC
CASSLDVTGGDEQFF
>11|.|TRBV6-1|TRBJ2-7|once
TGTGCCACTGGTAGGCTCTACGAGCAGTACTTC
CATGRLYEQYF